The T cell receptor beta chain under discussion was sequenced for a study of blood T cell repertoires in COVID-19. In germline, CDR1 is MNHNS, CDR2 SASEGT. The CDR3 is 14 amino acids. The junction had 6 bases not matched to a gene; V was cut back by 3 bases and J by 8 bases. Per the original methods: Amplification from reference gene primers served as the basis for estimated nucleated cell counts. Sequencing was performed with immunoSEQ multiplex PCR; in TCRdb, only in-frame clones are kept and a portion is missing. V, J and clone size reflect that table, while D and trimming were determined from the DNA. The data contain 60,000 to 70,000 clones, approximately 88% of them singletons.

Sample: peripheral blood. The J gene is TRBJ2-1, the V gene TRBV6-1, with 8 nucleotides matching TRBD1. The TCR comes from a woman aged 55-75 years with acute or convalescent COVID-19. The CDR3 bases are TGTGCCAGCAGTGAGTCAGGGGGCAGGGATGAGCAGTTCTTC. Protein: CASSESGGRDEQFF.